The entry that follows covers one T cell receptor beta chain sequence. Its antigen remains unknown. Sequenced by immunoSEQ multiplex PCR; TCRdb stores in-frame clones only, minus some. The table shows more than 50,000 clones, with roughly 80% occurring only once. This sample was taken from a study of OX40 agonist ivuxolimab in advanced cancers. Across the study: In this cohort, patients received ivuxolimab, an agonistic anti-OX40 (CD134) antibody. Cancers in dose escalation were hepatocellular, melanoma, renal cell and head and neck. Partial responses were achieved by three patients: one hepatocellular carcinoma, two cutaneous melanoma.

Study results and caveats: At doses 0.1 to 3.0 mg/kg, CD4+ and CD8+ clones expanded.

V lost 8 bases, J lost 2 bases, and 17 bases lay in between. From germline, CDR1 is SNHLY and CDR2 FYNNEI. CDR3 length: 15 residues. V usage is TRBV2 and J usage is TRBJ2-3; no clear D gene. The sequence came from an adult with an advanced solid tumor such as melanoma, head and neck, liver or kidney cancer. The sample was CD4+ or CD8+ T cells sorted from blood, taken in a trial of the OX40 agonist ivuxolimab. The CDR3 region has the DNA TGTGCCAGCCCCCTCGACCGCCTGCACACAGATACGCAGTATTTT. This encodes CASPLDRLHTDTQYF.